A single sample gave rise to the 12 T cell receptor beta chains below, sequenced in a study of T cells expressing NK-cell markers. TCRdb re-called the 5' RACE reads; one entry per CDR3 protein, DNA not given. In all, the sample yields 400,000 to 500,000 distinct CDR3 sequences. Sequencing was done on a sample of blood T cells: a sorted CD56 or NKG2C T cell subset, CD4+ or CD8+ T cells, or bulk PBMC T cells (not recorded which). These receptor sequences come from a woman between 18 and 70 years old in good health.

V and J are TRBV5-5 and TRBJ2-7; the D call of TRBD1 rests on TCRdb alone, since no DNA is present to check it. The CDR3 extends over 15 amino acids. Germline V lookup: CDR1 SGHKS, CDR2 YYEKEE (reference sequence). The CDR3 loop is CASSLGGTAPYEQYF.

This chain joins TRBV12-3 or TRBV12-4 and TRBJ2-1. The CDR3 has 12 amino acids. CDR3 sequence reads: CASSPTSGGQFF.

The chain employs TRBV20-1 and TRBJ2-3; the D call from TCRdb, TRBD1, cannot be confirmed without DNA. The germline gives CDR1 DFQATT, CDR2 SNEGSKA (reference sequence). The CDR3 loop spans 12 amino acids. CDR3 sequence reads: CSAALKGDTQYF.

The chain is built from TRBV3-1 and TRBJ1-4; the D call of TRBD1 rests on TCRdb alone, since no DNA is present to check it. From germline, CDR1 is LGHDT and CDR2 YNNKEL (reference sequence). CDR3 length: 15 residues. The CDR3 reads CASSQGTGINEKLFF.

This chain joins TRBV10-3 and TRBJ2-2; the D gene TCRdb calls, TRBD2, cannot be checked with no DNA. CDR1 and CDR2 (germline): ENHRY, SYGVKD. The CDR3 contains 13 residues. The CDR3 sequence is CAISGTSPGELFF.

The gene calls are TRBV14 and TRBJ2-1; TCRdb proposes TRBD2, but this gene call is untestable without DNA. CDR1 and CDR2 from the germline V gene are SGHDN and FVKESK. The CDR3 length is 16 residues. The CDR3 sequence is CASSQVGPEGHNEQFF.

CDR3: CAILVGNEQFF. J is TRBJ2-1 and V is TRBV10-1. This CDR3 contains 11 residues. From germline, CDR1 is WNHNN and CDR2 SYGVQD (reference sequence).

The chain joins TRBV27 to TRBJ2-7. Germline V gives CDR1 MNHEY, CDR2 SMNVEV (reference sequence). This CDR3 contains 13 residues. The CDR3 is CASTGQGPYEQYF.

J is TRBJ2-2 and V is TRBV7-2; TCRdb picks TRBD2, but there is no DNA to check that call. Germline values: CDR1 SGHTA, CDR2 FQGNSA. The CDR3 is 13 residues long. CDR3 in amino acids: CASSSGRAGELFF.

This chain connects TRBV20-1 to TRBJ1-6; TCRdb picks TRBD1, but there is no DNA to check that call. CDR3 length: 16 amino acids. CDR1 and CDR2 (germline): DFQATT, SNEGSKA (reference sequence). CDR3 amino acids: CSALERGRGENSPLHF.

J is TRBJ1-1 and V is TRBV18. The CDR3 sequence is 16 residues long. In germline, CDR1 is KGHSH, CDR2 LQKENI. The CDR3 loop is CASSLRVQTKNTEAFF.

This chain uses TRBV27 with TRBJ2-1; TCRdb picks TRBD1, but there is no DNA to check that call. CDR3 length: 18 amino acids. Germline V gives CDR1 MNHEY, CDR2 SMNVEV (reference sequence). CDR3 in amino acids: CASYRWGGLSWSYNEQFF.